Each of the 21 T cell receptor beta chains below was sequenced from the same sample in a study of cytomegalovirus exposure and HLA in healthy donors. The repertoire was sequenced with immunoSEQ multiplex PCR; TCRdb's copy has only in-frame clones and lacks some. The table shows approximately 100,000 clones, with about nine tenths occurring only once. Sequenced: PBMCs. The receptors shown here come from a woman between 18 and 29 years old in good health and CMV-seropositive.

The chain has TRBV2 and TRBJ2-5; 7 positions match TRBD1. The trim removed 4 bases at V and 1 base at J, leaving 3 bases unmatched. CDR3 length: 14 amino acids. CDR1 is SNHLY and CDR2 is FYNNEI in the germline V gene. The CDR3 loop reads CASSAGTAQETQYF. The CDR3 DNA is TGTGCCAGCAGTGCCGGGACAGCCCAAGAGACCCAGTACTTC.

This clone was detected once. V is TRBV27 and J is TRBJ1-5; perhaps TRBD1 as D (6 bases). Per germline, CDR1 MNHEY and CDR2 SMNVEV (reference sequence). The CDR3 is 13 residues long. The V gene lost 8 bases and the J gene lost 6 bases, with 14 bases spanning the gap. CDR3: CASSTGRGQPQHF. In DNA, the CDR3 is TGTGCCAGCTCCACAGGGAGAGGTCAGCCCCAGCATTTT.

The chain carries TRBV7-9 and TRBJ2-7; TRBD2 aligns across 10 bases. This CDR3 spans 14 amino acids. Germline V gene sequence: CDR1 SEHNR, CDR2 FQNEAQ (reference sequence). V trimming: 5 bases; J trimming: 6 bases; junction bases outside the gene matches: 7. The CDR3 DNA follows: TGTGCCAGCAGCGCAGCGGGGGGGCGTTTCGAGCAGTACTTC. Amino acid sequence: CASSAAGGRFEQYF.

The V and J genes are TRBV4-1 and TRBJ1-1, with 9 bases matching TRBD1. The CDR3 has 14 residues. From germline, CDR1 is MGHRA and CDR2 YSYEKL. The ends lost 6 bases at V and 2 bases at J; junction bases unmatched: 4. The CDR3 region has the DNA TGCGCCAGCAGACTGGACAGGGGTAACACTGAAGCTTTCTTT. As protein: CASRLDRGNTEAFF.

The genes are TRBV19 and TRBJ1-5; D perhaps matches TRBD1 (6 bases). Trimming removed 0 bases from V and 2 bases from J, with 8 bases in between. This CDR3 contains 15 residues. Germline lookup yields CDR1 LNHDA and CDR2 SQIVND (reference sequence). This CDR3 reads CASSIEQGGNQPQHF. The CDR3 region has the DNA TGTGCCAGTAGTATAGAACAGGGTGGCAATCAGCCCCAGCATTTT.

The CDR3 sequence: CASSAFQGAYEQYF. CDR3 sequence (DNA): TGTGCCAGCAGCGCTTTTCAGGGGGCATACGAGCAGTACTTC. The rearrangement uses TRBV7-8 and TRBJ2-7, with TRBD1 matching over 8 bases. The CDR3 covers 14 residues. Germline assignment: CDR1 SGHVS and CDR2 FQNEAQ. J gave up 4 bases and V 5 bases, and 7 bases lay outside the gene matches.

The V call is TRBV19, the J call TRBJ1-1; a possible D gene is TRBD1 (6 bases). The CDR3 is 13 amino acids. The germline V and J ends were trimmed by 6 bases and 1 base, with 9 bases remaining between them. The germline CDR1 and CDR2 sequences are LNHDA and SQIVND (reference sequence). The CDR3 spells CASRQQGNTEAFF. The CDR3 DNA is TGTGCCAGTAGACAACAGGGGAACACTGAAGCTTTCTTT.

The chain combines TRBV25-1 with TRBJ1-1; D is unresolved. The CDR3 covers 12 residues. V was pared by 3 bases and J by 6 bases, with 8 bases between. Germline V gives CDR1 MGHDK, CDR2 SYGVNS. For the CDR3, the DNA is TGTGCCAGCAGTGATGGAGTCGCTGAAGCTTTCTTT. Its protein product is CASSDGVAEAFF.

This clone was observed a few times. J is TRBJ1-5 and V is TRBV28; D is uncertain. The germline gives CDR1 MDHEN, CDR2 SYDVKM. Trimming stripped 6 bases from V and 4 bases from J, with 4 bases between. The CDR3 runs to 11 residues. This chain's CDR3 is CASSVNQPQHF. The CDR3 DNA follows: TGTGCCAGCAGCGTTAATCAGCCCCAGCATTTT.

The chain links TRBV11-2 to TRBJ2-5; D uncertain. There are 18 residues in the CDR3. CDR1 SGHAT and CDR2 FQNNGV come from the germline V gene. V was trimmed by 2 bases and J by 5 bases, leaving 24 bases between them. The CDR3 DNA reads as TGTGCCAGCAGCTTAAGTGTTTCGGTAGGCAGGTTTAGGGAGACCCAGTACTTC. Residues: CASSLSVSVGRFRETQYF. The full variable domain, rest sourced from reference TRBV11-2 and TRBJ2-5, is EAGVAQSPRYKIIEKRQSVAFWCNPISGHATLYWYQQILGQGPKLLIQFQNNGVVDDSQLPKDRFSAERLKGVDSTLKIQPAKLEDSAVYLCASSLSVSVGRFRETQYFGPGTRLLVL.

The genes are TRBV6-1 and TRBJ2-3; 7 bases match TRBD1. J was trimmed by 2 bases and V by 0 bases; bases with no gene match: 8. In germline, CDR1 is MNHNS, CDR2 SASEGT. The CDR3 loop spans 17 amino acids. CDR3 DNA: TGTGCCAGCAGTGAAGCGCTTTCGGGGACAGCCACAGATACGCAGTATTTT. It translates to CASSEALSGTATDTQYF.

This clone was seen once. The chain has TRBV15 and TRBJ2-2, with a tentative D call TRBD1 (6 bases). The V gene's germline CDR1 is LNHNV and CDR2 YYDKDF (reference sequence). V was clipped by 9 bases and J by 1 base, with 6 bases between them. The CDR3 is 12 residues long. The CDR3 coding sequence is TGTGCCACACAGGGGAACACCGGGGAGCTGTTTTTT. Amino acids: CATQGNTGELFF. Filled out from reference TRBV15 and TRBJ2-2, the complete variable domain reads DAMVIQNPRYQVTQFGKPVTLSCSQTLNHNVMYWYQQKSSQAPKLLFHYYDKDFNNEADTPDNFQSRRPNTSFCFLDIRSPGLGDTAMYLCATQGNTGELFFGEGSRLTVL.

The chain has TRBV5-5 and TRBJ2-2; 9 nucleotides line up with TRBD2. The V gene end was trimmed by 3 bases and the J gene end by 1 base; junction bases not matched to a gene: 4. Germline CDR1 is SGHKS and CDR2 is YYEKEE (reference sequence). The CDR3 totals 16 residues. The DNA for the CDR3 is TGTGCCAGCAGCTCAGGAGCGGGGGGGAACACCGGGGAGCTGTTTTTT. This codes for CASSSGAGGNTGELFF. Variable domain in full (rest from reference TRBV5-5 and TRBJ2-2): DAGVTQSPTHLIKTRGQQVTLRCSPISGHKSVSWYQQVLGQGPQFIFQYYEKEERGRGNFPDRFSARQFPNYSSELNVNALLLGDSALYLCASSSGAGGNTGELFFGEGSRLTVL.

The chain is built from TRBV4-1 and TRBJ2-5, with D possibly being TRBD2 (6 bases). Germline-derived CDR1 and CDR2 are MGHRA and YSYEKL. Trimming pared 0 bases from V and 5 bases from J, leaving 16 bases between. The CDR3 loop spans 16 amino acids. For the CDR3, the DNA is TGCGCCAGCAGCCAAGAGCTCATAGGAGGGTGGGAGACCCAGTACTTC. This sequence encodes CASSQELIGGWETQYF.

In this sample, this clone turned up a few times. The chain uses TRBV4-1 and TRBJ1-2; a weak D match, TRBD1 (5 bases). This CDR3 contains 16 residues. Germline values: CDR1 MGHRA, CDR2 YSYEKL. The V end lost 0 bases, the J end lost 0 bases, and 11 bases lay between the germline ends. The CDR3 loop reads CASSQEGTGSNYGYTF. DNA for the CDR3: TGCGCCAGCAGCCAAGAAGGAACAGGTTCTAACTATGGCTACACCTTC.

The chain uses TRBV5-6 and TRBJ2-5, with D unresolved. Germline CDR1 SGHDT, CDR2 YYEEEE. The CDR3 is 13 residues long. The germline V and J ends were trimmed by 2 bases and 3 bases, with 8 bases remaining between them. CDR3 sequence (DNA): TGTGCCAGCAGCTTATCACGGGAAGAGACCCAGTACTTC. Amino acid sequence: CASSLSREETQYF.

For the CDR3, the DNA is TGTGCCAGCAGTTTGACAGTTAGCACAGATACGCAGTATTTT. Amino acid sequence: CASSLTVSTDTQYF. V gene TRBV28 combines with J gene TRBJ2-3; D may be TRBD1 (5 bases). CDR1 is MDHEN, CDR2 SYDVKM, per germline. With 3 bases removed from V and 0 bases from J, the gap between germline ends came to 7 bases. The CDR3 spans 14 residues. Variable domain in full (rest from reference TRBV28 and TRBJ2-3): DVKVTQSSRYLVKRTGEKVFLECVQDMDHENMFWYRQDPGLGLRLIYFSYDVKMKEKGDIPEGYSVSREKKERFSLILESASTNQTSMYLCASSLTVSTDTQYFGPGTRLTVL.

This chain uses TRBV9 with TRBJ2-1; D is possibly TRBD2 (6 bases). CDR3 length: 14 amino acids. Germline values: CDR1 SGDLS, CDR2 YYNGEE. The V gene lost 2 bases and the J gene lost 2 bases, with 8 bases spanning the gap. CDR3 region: CASSVGGTYNEQFF. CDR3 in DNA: TGTGCCAGCAGCGTCGGGGGAACCTACAATGAGCAGTTCTTC.

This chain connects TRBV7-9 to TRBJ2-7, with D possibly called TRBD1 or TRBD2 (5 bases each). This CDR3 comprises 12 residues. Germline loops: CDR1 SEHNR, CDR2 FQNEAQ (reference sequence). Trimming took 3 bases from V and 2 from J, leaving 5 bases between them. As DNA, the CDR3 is TGTGCCAGCAGCTTGGGGGCCTACGAGCAGTACGTC. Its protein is CASSLGAYEQYV.

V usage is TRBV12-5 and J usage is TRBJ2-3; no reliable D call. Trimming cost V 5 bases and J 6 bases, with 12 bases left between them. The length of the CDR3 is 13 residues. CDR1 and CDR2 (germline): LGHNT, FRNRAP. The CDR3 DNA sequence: TGTGCTAGTGGTCCAACTCTTTCGGATACGCAGTATTTT. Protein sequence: CASGPTLSDTQYF.

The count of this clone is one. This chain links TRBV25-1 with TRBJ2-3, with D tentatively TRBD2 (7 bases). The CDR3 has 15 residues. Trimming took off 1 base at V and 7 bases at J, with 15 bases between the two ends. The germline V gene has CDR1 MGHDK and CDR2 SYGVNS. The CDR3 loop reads CASSELGGGENTQYF. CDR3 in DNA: TGTGCCAGCAGTGAATTAGGGGGGGGCGAAAATACGCAGTATTTT.